This T cell receptor (beta chain) was obtained from a study of blood T cell repertoires in COVID-19. Overall study: COVID-19 samples from acute and convalescent phases originated in the United States, Italy and Spain. T cells, B-cell-depleted T cells, or PBMCs supplied cDNA or gDNA.

It was during active infection that Seattle patients were enrolled and then longitudinally followed. Sequenced by immunoSEQ multiplex PCR; TCRdb stores in-frame clones only, minus some. The sample includes 150,000 to 160,000 clones, under 85% of them seen just once. This CDR3 contains 18 residues. V dropped 3 bases and J dropped 0 bases, with 18 bases sitting between them. CDR1 is LNHDA, CDR2 SQIVND, per germline (reference sequence). V is TRBV19 and J is TRBJ2-1; no firm D call. This clonotype originated in a man in his 60s with COVID-19, enrolled during active disease. The source material was peripheral blood. The CDR3 DNA sequence: TGTGCCAGTAGTATTGGAGTCGGCATATCGAGCTCCTACAATGAGCAGTTCTTC. Its protein product is CASSIGVGISSSYNEQFF.